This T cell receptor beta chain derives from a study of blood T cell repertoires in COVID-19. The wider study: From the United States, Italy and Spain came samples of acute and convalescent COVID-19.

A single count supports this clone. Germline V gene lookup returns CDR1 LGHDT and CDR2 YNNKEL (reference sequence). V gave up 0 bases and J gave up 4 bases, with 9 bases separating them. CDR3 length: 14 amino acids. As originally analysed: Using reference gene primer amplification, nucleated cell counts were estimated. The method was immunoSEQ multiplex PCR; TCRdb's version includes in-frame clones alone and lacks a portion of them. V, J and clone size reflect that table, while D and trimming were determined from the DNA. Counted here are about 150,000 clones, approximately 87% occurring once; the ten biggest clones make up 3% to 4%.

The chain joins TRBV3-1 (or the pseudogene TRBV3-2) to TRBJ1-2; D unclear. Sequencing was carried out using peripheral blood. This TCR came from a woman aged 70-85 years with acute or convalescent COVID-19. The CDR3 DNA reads TGTGCCAGCAGCCAAGATACAGAGCCCTATGGCTACACCTTC. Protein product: CASSQDTEPYGYTF.